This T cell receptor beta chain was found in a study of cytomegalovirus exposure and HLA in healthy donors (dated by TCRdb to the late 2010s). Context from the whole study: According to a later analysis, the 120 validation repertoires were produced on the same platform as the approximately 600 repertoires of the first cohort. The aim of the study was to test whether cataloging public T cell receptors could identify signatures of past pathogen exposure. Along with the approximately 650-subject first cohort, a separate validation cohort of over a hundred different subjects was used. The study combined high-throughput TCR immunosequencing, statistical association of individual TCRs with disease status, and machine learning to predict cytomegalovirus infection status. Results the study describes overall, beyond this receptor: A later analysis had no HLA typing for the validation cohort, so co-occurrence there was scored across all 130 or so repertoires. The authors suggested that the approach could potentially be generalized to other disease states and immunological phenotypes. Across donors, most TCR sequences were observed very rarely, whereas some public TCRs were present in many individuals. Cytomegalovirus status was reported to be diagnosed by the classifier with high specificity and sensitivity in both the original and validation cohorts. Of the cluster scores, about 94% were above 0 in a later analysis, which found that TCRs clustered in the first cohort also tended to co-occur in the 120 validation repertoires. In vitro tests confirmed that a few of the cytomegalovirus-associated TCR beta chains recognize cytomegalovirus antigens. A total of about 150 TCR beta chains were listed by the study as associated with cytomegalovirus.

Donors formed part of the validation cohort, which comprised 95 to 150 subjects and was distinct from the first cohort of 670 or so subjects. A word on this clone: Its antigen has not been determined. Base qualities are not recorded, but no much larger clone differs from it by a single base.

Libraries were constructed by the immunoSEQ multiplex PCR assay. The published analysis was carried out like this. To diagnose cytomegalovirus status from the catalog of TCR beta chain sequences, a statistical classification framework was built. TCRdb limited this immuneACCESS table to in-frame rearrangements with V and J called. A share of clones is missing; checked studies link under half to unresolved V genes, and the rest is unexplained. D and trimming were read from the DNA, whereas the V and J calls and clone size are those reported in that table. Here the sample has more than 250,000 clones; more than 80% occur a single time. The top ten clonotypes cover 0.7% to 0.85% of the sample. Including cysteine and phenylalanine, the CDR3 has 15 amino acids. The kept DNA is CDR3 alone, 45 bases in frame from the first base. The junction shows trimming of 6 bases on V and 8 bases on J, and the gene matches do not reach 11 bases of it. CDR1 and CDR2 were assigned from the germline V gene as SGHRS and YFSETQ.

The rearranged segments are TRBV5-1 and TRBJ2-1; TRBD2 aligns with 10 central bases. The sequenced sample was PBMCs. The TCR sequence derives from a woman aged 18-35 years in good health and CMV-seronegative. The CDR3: CASTPPLAGVDEQFF. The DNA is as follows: TGCGCCAGCACCCCCCCCCTAGCGGGAGTGGATGAGCAGTTCTTC.